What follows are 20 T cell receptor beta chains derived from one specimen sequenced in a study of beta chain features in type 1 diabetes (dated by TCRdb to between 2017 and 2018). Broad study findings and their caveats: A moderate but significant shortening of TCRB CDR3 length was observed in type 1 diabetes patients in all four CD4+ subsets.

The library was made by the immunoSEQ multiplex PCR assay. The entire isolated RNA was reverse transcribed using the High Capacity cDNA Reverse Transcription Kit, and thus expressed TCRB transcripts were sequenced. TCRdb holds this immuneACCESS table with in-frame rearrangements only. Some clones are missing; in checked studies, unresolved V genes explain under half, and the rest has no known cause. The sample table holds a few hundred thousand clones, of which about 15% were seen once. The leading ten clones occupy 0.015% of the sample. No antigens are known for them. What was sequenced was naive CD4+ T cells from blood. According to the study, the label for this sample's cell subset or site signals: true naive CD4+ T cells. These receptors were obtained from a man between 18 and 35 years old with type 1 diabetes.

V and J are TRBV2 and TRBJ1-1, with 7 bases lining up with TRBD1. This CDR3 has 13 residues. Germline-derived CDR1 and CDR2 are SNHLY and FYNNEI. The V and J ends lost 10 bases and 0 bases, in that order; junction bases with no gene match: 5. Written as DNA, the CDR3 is TGTGCCACTCCGACAGGGATGAACACTGAAGCTTTCTTT. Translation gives CATPTGMNTEAFF.

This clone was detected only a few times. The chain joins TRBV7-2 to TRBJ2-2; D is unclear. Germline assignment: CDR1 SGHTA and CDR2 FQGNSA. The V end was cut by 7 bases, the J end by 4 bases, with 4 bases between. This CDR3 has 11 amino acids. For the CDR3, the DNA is TGTGCCAGCACCCGCACCGGGGAGCTGTTTTTT. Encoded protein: CASTRTGELFF.

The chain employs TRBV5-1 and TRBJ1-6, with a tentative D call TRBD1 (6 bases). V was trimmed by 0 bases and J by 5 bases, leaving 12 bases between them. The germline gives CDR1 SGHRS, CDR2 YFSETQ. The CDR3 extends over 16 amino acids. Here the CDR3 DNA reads TGCGCCAGCAGCTTGGGGTTACAGGGTGATAATTCACCCCTCCACTTT. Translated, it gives CASSLGLQGDNSPLHF.

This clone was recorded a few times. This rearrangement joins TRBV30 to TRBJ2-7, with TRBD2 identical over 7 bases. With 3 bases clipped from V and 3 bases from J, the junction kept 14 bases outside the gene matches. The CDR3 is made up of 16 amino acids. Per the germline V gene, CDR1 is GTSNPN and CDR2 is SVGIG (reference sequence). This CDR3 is CAWSQAEAGSYYEQYF. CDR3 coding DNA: TGTGCCTGGAGCCAAGCAGAAGCGGGGAGTTACTACGAGCAGTACTTC.

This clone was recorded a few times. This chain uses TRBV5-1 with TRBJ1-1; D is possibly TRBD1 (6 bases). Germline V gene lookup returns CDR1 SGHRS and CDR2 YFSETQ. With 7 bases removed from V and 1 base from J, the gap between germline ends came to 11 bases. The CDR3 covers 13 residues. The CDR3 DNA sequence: TGCGCCAGCCTAGGACAGCCGAACACTGAAGCTTTCTTT. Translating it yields CASLGQPNTEAFF.

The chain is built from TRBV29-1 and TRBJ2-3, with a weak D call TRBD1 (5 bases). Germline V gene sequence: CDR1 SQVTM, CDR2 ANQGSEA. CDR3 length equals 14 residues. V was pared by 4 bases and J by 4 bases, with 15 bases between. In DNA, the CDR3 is TGCAGCGTTGGAGGCAGGGTTAAGGCAGATACGCAGTATTTT. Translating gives CSVGGRVKADTQYF.

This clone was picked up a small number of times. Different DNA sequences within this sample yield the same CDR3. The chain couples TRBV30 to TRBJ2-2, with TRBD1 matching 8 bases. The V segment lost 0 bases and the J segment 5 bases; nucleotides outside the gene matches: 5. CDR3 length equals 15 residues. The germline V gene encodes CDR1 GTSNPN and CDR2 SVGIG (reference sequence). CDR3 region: CAWSVLDRDTGELFF. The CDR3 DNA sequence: TGTGCCTGGAGTGTACTGGACAGGGATACCGGGGAGCTGTTTTTT.

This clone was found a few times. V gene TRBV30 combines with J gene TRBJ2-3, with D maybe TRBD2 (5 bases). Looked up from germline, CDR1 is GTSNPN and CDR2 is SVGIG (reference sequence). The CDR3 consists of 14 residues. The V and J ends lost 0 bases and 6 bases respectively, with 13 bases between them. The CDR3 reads CAWSVATPGDTQYF. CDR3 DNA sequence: TGTGCCTGGAGTGTCGCGACCCCGGGGGATACGCAGTATTTT.

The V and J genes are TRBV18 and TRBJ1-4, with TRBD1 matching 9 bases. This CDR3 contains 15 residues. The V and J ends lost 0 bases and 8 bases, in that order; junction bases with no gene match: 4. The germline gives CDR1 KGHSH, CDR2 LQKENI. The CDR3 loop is CASSPPRTGDEKLFF. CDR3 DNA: TGTGCCAGCTCACCACCGAGGACAGGGGACGAAAAACTGTTTTTT.

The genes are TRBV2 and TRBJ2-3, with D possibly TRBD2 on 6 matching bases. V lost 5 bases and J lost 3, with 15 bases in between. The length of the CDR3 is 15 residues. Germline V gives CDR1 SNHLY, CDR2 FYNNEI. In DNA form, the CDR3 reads TGTGCCAGCAGTCCAGCGAGAGGGAGGACAGATACGCAGTATTTT. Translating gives CASSPARGRTDTQYF.

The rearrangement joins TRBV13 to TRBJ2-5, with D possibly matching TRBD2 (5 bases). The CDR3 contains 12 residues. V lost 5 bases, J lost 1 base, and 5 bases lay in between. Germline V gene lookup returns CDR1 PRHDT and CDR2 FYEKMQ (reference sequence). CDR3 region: CASSSGQETQYF. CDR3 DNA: TGTGCCAGCAGCAGCGGCCAAGAGACCCAGTACTTC.

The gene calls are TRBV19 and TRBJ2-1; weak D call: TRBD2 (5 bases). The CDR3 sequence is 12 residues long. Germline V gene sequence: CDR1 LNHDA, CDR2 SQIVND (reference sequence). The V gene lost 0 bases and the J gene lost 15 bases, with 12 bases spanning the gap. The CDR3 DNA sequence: TGTGCCAGTAGTATAGAGGCCGGGATTCTGTTCTTC. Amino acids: CASSIEAGILFF.

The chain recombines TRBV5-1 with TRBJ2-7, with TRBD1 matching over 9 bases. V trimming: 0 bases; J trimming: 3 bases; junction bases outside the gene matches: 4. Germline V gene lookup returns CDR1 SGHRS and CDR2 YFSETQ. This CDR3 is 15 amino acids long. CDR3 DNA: TGCGCCAGCAGCTTGGGTGGACAGGGGTTCTACGAGCAGTACTTC. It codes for CASSLGGQGFYEQYF. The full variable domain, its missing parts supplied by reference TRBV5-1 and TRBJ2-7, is KAGVTQTPRYLIKTRGQQVTLSCSPISGHRSVSWYQQTPGQGLQFLFEYFSETQRNKGNFPGRFSGRQFSNSRSEMNVSTLELGDSALYLCASSLGGQGFYEQYFGPGTRLTVT.

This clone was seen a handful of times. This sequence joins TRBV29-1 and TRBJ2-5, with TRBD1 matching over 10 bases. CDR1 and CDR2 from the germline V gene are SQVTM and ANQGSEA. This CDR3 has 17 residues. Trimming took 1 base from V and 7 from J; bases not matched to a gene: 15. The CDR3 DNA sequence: TGCAGCGTTGAAGTTCCCCTGGGACAGGGGATTTTAGGGACCCAGTACTTC. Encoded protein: CSVEVPLGQGILGTQYF.

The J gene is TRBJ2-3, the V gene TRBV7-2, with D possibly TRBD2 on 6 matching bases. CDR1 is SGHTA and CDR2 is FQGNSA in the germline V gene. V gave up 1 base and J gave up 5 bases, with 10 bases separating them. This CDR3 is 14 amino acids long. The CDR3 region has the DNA TGTGCCAGCAGCTTAGGGCGGGAAGGAGATACGCAGTATTTT. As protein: CASSLGREGDTQYF.

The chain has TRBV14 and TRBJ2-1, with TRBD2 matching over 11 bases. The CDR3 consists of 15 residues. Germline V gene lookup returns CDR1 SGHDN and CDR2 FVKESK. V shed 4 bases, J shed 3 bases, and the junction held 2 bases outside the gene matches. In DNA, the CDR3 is TGTGCCAGCAGCCTGGGACTAGCGGACTACAATGAGCAGTTCTTC. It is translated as CASSLGLADYNEQFF. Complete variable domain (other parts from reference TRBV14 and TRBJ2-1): EAGVTQFPSHSVIEKGQTVTLRCDPISGHDNLYWYRRVMGKEIKFLLHFVKESKQDESGMPNNRFLAERTGGTYSTLKVQPAELEDSGVYFCASSLGLADYNEQFFGPGTRLTVL.

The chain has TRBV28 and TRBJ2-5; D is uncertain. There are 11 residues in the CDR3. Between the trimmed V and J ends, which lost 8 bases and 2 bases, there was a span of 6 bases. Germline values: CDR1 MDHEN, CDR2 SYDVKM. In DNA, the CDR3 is TGTGCCAGCTCTCGGCAAGAGACCCAGTACTTC. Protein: CASSRQETQYF.

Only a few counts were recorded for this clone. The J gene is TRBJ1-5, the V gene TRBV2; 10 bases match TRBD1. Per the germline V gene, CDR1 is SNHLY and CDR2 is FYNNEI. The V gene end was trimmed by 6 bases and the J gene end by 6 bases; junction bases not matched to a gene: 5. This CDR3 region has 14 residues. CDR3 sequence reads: CASRETGGVQPQHF. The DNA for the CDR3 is TGTGCCAGCAGAGAGACAGGGGGCGTTCAGCCCCAGCATTTT.

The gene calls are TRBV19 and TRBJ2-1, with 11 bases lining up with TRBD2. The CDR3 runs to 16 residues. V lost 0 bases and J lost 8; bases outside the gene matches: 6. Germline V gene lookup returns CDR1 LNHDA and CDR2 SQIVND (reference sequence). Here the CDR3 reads CASSIEWLAGGDEQFF. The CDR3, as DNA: TGTGCCAGTAGTATAGAGTGGCTAGCGGGGGGTGATGAGCAGTTCTTC.

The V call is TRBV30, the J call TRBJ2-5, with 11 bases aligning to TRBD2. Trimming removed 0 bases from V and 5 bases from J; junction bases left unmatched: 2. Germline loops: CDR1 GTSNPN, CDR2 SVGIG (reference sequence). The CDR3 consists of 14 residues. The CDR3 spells CAWSVRLAGETQYF. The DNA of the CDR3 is TGTGCCTGGAGTGTACGACTAGCGGGGGAGACCCAGTACTTC.